The sequence of this T cell receptor beta chain was determined in a study of tumor-infiltrating lymphocytes in primary liver carcinoma. Using a constant-region primer together with ProtoScript II reverse transcriptase, TCR beta cDNA was made from around 500 ng of total RNA. Library construction for TCR beta comprised three nested multiplex PCR rounds performed with slightly modified ARM-PCR. Researchers ran the first two PCR rounds for roughly 10 cycles each with TRBV1-TRBV30 forward primers and a C-beta reverse primer. TCRdb used MiXCR to reprocess the multiplex PCR reads, holding one entry per CDR3 protein. The data contain 300,000 to 400,000 distinct CDR3 sequences, 65% of them singletons. Unsorted whole blood yielded the blood RNA, and germline DNA was also extracted. The CDR3 length is 16 residues. Per germline, CDR1 DFQATT and CDR2 SNEGSKA (reference sequence). V was clipped by 3 bases and J by 5 bases; unmatched bases: 7.

This chain joins TRBV20-1 and TRBJ1-6, with 10 bases that match TRBD1. Sequencing was done on a sample of peripheral blood. The clonotype was recovered from a man in his forties with primary liver carcinoma and hepatitis B virus infection. Here the CDR3 DNA reads TGCAGTGCTAGCCCGAGGACAGGGGGGAATAATTCACCCCTCCACTTT. Encoded protein: CSASPRTGGNNSPLHF.